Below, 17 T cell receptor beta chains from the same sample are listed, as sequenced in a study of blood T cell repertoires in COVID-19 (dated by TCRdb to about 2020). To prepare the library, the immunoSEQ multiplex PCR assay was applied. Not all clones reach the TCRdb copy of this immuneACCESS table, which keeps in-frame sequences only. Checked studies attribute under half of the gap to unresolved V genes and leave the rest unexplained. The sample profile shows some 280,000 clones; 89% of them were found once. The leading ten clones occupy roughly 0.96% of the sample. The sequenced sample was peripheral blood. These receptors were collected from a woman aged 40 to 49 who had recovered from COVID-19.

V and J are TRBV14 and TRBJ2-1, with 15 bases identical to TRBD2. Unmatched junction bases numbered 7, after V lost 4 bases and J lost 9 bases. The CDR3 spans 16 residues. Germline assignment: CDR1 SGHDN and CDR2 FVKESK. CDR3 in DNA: TGTGCCAGCAGCCGTGGACTAGCGGGAGGGCGGGTTGAGCAGTTCTTC. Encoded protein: CASSRGLAGGRVEQFF.

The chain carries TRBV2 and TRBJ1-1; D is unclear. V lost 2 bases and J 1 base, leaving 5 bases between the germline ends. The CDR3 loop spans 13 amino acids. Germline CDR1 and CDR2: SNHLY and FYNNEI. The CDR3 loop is CASSEWRNTEAFF. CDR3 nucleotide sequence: TGTGCCAGCAGTGAATGGAGGAACACTGAAGCTTTCTTT. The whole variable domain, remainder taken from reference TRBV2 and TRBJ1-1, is EPEVTQTPSHQVTQMGQEVILRCVPISNHLYFYWYRQILGQKVEFLVSFYNNEISEKSEIFDDQFSVERPDGSNFTLKIRSTKLEDSAMYFCASSEWRNTEAFFGQGTRLTVV.

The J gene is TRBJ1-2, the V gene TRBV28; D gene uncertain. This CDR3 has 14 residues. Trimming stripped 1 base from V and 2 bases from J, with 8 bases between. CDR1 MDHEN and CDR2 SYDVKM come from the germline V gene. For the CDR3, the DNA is TGTGCCAGCAGTTTATCGCAGGCAAACTATGGCTACACCTTC. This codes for CASSLSQANYGYTF.

CDR3 region: CASSLTGPGDYEQYF. CDR3 coding DNA: TGCGCCAGCAGCTTGACGGGTCCCGGCGACTACGAGCAGTACTTC. The chain carries TRBV5-1 and TRBJ2-7; no definite D call. Germline V lookup: CDR1 SGHRS, CDR2 YFSETQ. The CDR3 totals 15 residues. V gave up 1 base and J gave up 3 bases, with 14 bases separating them.

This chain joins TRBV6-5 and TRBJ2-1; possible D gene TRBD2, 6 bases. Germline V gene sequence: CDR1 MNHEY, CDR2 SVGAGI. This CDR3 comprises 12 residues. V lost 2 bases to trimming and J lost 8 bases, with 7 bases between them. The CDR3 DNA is TGTGCCAGCAGTTACCCGGGGGATGAGCAGTTCTTC. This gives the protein CASSYPGDEQFF.

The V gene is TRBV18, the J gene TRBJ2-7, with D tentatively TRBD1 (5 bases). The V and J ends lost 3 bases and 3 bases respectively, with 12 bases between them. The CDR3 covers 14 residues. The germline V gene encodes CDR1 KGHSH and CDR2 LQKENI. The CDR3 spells CASSPGQENYEQYF. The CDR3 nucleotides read TGTGCCAGCTCACCCGGACAAGAGAACTACGAGCAGTACTTC.

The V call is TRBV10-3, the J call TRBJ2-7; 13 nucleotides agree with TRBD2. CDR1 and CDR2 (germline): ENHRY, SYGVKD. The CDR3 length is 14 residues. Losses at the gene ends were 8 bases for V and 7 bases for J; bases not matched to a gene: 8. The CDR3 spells CAIFAGTSGKEQYF. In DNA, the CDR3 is TGTGCCATCTTTGCTGGGACTAGCGGGAAAGAGCAGTACTTC.

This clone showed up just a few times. CDR3 DNA sequence: TGTGCCAGCACTCAACCCGGGGGGAAAGCTTTCTTT. Its translation: CASTQPGGKAFF. The rearrangement uses TRBV9 and TRBJ1-1; weak D call: TRBD1 (5 bases). The CDR3 consists of 12 residues. Germline V gene sequence: CDR1 SGDLS, CDR2 YYNGEE. The germline V and J ends were trimmed by 6 bases and 9 bases, with 15 bases remaining between them.

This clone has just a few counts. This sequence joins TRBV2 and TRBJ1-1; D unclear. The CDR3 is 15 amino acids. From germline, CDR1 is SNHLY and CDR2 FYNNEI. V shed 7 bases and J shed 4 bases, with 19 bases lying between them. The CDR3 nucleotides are TGTGCCAGCACTCCGTCCGGGGTGAGTGGCACTGAAGCTTTCTTT. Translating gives CASTPSGVSGTEAFF.

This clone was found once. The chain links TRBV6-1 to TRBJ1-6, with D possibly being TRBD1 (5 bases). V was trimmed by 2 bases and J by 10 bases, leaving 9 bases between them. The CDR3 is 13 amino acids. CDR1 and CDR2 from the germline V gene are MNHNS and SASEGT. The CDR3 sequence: CASSEQGVSPLHF. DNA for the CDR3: TGTGCCAGCAGTGAACAAGGGGTATCACCCCTCCACTTT.

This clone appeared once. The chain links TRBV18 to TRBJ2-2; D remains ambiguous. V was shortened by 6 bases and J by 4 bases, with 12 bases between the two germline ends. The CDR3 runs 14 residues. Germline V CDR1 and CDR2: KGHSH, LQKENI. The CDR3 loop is CASSPDGFTGELFF. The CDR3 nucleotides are TGTGCCAGCTCGCCTGACGGGTTCACCGGGGAGCTGTTTTTT.

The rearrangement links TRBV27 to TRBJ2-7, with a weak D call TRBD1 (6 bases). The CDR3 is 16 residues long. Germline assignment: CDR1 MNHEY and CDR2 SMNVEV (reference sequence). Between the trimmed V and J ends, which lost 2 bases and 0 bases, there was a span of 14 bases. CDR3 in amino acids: CASSLKGTWSSYEQYF. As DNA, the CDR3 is TGTGCCAGCAGTTTAAAAGGGACATGGAGCTCCTACGAGCAGTACTTC.

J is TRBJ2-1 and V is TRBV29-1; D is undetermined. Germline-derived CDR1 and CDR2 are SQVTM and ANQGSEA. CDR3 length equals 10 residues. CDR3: CSYRSNEQFF. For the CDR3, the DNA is TGCAGTTACAGAAGCAATGAGCAGTTCTTC.

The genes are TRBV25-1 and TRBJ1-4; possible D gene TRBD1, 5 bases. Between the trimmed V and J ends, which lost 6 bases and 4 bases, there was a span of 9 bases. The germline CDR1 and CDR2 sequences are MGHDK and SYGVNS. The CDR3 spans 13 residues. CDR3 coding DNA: TGTGCCAGCAGAAAGGGACTTAATGAAAAACTGTTTTTT. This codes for CASRKGLNEKLFF.

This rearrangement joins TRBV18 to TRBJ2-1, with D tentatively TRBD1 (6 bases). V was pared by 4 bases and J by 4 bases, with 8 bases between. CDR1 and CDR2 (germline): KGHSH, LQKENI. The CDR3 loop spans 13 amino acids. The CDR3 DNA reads TGTGCCAGCTCACAAACAGGGTACAATGAGCAGTTCTTC. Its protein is CASSQTGYNEQFF.

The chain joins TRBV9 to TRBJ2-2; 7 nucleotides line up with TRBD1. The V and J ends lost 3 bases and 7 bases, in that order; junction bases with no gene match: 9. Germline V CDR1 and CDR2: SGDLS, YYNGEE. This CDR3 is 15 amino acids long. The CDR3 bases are TGTGCCAGCAGCGACAGGGGTTACGGAGGCGGGGAGCTGTTTTTT. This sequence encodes CASSDRGYGGGELFF.

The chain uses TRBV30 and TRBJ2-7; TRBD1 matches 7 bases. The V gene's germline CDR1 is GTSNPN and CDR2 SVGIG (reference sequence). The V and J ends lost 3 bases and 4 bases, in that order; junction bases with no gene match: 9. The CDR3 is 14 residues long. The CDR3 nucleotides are TGTGCCTGGAGGGACAGGTCTTCAGGGTACGAGCAGTACTTC. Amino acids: CAWRDRSSGYEQYF.